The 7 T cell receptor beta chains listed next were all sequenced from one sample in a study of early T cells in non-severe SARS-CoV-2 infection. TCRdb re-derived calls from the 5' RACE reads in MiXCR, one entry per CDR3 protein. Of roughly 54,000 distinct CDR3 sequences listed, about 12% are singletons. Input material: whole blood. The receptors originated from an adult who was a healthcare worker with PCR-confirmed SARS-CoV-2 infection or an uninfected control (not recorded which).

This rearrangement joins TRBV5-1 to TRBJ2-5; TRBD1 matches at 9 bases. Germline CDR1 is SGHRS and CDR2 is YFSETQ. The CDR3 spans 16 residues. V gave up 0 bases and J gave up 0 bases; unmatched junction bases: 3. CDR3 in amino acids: CASSLGGTGYQETQYF. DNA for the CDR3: TGCGCCAGCAGCTTGGGAGGGACAGGGTACCAAGAGACCCAGTACTTC.

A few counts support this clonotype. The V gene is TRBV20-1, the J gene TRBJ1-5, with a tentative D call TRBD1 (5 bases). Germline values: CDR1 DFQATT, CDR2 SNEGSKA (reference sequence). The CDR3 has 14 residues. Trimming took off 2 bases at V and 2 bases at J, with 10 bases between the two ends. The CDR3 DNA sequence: TGCAGTGCTAGACAGGGATCAGGCAATCAGCCCCAGCATTTT. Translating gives CSARQGSGNQPQHF.

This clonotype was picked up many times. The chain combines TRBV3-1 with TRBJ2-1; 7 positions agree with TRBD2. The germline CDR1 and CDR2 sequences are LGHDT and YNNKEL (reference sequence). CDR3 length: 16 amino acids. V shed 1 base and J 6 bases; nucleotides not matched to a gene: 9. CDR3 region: CASSQVSGGVINEQFF. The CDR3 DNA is TGTGCCAGCAGCCAAGTCAGTGGGGGGGTCATCAATGAGCAGTTCTTC.

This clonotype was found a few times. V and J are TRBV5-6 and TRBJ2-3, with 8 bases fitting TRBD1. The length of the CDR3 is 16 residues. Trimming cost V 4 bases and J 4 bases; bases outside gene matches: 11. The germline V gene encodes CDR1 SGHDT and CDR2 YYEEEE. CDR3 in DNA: TGTGCCAGCAGCACGCAGGGGGCAGGTAGCGCAGATACGCAGTATTTT. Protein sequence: CASSTQGAGSADTQYF.

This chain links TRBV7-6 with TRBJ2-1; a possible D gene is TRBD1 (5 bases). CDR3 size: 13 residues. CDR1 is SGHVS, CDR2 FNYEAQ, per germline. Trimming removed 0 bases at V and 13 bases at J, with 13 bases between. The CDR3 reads CASSLARFRGQFF. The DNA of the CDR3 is TGTGCCAGCAGCTTAGCGCGTTTTAGGGGCCAGTTCTTC.

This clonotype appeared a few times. The CDR3 DNA reads as TGTGCCAGCAGCCCCCGTCGCACCTCTGGGGCCAACGTCCTGACTTTC. It translates to CASSPRRTSGANVLTF. The rearrangement joins TRBV21-1 to TRBJ2-6. TRBV21-1 is shown as a pseudogene. The CDR3 has 16 residues.

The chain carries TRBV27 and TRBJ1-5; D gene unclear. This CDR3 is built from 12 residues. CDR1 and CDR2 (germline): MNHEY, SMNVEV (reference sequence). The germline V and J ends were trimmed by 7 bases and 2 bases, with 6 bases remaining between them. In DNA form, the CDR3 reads TGTGCCAGCAAGGTGTGCAATCAGCCCCAGCATTTT. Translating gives CASKVCNQPQHF.